This T cell receptor beta chain was retrieved from a study of T-cell memory formation after mild COVID-19. TCRdb redid the calling of the 5' RACE reads with MiXCR, one entry per CDR3 protein. The sample holds hundreds of thousands of distinct CDR3 sequences; more than 15% are singletons and the top ten take 12%. This CDR3 contains 15 residues. CDR1 SGHTA and CDR2 FQGNSA come from the germline V gene. The V end lost 5 bases, the J end lost 6 bases, and 20 bases lay between the germline ends. Material: PBMCs or a T cell subset sorted from them (not recorded which). The sequence derives from an adult woman who had mild COVID-19 (a few samples of this study predate the infection). Cell type and time point are not known. V usage is TRBV7-2 and J usage is TRBJ2-7; tentatively, D is TRBD1 or TRBD2 (6 bases each). This chain's CDR3 is CASSPRPLQGGEQYF. CDR3 DNA sequence: TGTGCCAGCAGCCCTAGGCCTCTACAGGGAGGCGAGCAGTACTTC.